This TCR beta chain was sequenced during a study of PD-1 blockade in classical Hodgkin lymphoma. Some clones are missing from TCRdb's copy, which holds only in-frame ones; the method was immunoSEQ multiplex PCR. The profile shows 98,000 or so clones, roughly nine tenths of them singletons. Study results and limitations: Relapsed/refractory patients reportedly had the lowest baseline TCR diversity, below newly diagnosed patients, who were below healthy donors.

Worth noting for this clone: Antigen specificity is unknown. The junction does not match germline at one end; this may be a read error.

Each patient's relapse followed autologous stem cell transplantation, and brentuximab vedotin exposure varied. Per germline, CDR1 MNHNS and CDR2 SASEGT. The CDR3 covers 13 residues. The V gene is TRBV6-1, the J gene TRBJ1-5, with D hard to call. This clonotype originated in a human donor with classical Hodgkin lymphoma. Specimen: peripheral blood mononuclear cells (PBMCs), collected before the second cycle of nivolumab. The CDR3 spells CASREGYNQPQHF. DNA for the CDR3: TGTGCCAGCAGGGAAGGGTACAATCAGCCCCAGCATTTT.